The present TCR beta chain was sequenced within a study of monozygotic twins with inflammatory bowel disease. From germline, CDR1 is SQVTM and CDR2 ANQGSEA. The CDR3 contains 13 residues. TCRdb reprocessed the 5' RACE reads, with one entry per CDR3 protein and no DNA. This sample's clone table lists some 150,000 distinct CDR3 sequences. The sequence came from a human donor with ulcerative colitis or Crohn's disease, or a healthy co-twin of an affected twin (not recorded which). Sequencing was done on a sample of blood. The chain couples TRBV29-1 to TRBJ1-1; TCRdb names TRBD1, which stays unverified in the absence of DNA. CDR3 sequence: CSVDGGGGTEAFF.